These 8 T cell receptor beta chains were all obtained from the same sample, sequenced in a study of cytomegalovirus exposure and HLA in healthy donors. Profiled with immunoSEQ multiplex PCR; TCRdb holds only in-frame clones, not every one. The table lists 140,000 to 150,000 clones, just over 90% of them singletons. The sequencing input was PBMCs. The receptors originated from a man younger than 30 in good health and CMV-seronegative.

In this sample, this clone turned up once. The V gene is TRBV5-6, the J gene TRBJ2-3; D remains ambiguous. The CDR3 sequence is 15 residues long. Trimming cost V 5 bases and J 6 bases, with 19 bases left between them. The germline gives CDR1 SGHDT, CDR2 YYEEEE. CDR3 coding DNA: TGTGCCAGCAGTTTGTTCGGTCGGTCCACGGATACGCAGTATTTT. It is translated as CASSLFGRSTDTQYF.

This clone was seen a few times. CDR3 residues: CASSQEMAGGEDTQYF. In nucleotides, the CDR3 is TGTGCCAGCAGCCAAGAAATGGCGGGGGGCGAAGATACGCAGTATTTT. The V gene is TRBV4-2, the J gene TRBJ2-3, with 8 bases identical to TRBD2. CDR3 length: 16 residues. The germline V gene has CDR1 LGHNA and CDR2 YNFKEQ. J was trimmed by 5 bases and V by 0 bases; bases with no gene match: 7.

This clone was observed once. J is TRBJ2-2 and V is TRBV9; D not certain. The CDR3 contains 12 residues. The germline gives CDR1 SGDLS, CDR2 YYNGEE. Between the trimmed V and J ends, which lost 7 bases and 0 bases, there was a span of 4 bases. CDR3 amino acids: CASSTNTGELFF. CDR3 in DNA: TGTGCCAGCTCAACGAACACCGGGGAGCTGTTTTTT.

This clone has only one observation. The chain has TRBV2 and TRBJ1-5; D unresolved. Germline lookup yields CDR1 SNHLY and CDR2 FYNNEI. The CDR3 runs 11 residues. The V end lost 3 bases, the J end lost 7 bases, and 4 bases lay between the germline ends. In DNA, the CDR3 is TGTGCCAGCAGTGACTCGCAGCCCCAGCATTTT. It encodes CASSDSQPQHF.

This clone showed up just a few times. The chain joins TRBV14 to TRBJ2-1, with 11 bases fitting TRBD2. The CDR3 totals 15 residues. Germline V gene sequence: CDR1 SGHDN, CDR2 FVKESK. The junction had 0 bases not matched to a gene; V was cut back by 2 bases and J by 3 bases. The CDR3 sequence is CASSQLAGGYNEQFF. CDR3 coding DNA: TGTGCCAGCAGCCAACTAGCGGGAGGCTACAATGAGCAGTTCTTC.

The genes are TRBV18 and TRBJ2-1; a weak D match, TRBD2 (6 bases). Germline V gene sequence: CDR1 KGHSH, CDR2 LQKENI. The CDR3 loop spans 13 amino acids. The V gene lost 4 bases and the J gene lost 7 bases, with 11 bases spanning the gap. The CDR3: CASSRGVRNEQFF. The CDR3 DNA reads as TGTGCCAGCTCACGCGGGGTAAGAAATGAGCAGTTCTTC. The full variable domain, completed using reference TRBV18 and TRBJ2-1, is NAGVMQNPRHLVRRRGQEARLRCSPMKGHSHVYWYRQLPEEGLKFMVYLQKENIIDESGMPKERFSAEFPKEGPSILRIQQVVRGDSAAYFCASSRGVRNEQFFGPGTRLTVL.

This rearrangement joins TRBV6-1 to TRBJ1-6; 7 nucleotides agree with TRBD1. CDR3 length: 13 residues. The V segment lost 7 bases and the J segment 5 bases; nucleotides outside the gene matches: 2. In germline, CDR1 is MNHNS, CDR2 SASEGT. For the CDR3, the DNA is TGTGCCAGCAAAGGACAGGATAATTCACCCCTCCACTTT. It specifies CASKGQDNSPLHF.

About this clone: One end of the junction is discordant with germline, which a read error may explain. CDR3 sequence reads: CASRLDRGETQYF. CDR3 DNA: TGTGCCAGCAGATTAGACAGGGGTGAGACCCAGTACTTC. The chain uses TRBV7-8 and TRBJ2-5, with TRBD1 identical over 8 bases. Per germline, CDR1 SGHVS and CDR2 FQNEAQ. The length of the CDR3 is 13 residues.